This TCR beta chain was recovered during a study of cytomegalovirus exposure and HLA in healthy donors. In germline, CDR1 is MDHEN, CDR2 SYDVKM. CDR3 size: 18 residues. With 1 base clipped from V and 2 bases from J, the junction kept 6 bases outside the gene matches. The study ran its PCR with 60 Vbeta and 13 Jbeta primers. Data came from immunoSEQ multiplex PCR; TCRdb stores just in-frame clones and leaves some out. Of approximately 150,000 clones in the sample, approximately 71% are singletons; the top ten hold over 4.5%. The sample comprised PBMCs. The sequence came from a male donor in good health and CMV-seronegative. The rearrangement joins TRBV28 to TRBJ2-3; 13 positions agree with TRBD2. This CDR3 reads CASSLFGLAGDTTDTQYF. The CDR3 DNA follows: TGTGCCAGCAGTTTATTTGGACTAGCGGGAGATACCACAGATACGCAGTATTTT.